The next 3 T cell receptor beta chains were all read from a single sample in a study of shared clonotypes between healthy human individuals. TCRdb's table, derived via immunoSEQ multiplex PCR, lists solely in-frame clones and lacks some. The data contain about 1 million clones, more than 60% of them singletons. Sequencing input: memory CD4+ T cells sorted from blood. Specified subset: CD45RA-negative fraction. These receptors originate from a man between 18 and 35 years old in good health.

J is TRBJ1-3 and V is TRBV29-1; TRBD1 is a possible D gene (5 bases). Germline V gene data show CDR1 as SQVTM and CDR2 as ANQGSEA. Trimming took 5 bases from V and 4 from J, leaving 12 bases between them. The CDR3 contains 13 residues. The CDR3 region has the DNA TGCAGCGTTACTACAGGTGGCGGAAACACCATATATTTT. Protein: CSVTTGGGNTIYF.

This clone was observed a few times. The chain links TRBV15 to TRBJ2-7; possible D gene TRBD1, 6 bases. In germline, CDR1 is LNHNV, CDR2 YYDKDF (reference sequence). The CDR3 extends over 14 amino acids. V lost 0 bases and J 1 base, leaving 7 bases between the germline ends. DNA for the CDR3: TGTGCCACCAGCAGAGACACAGGGTCCTACGAGCAGTACTTC. Residues: CATSRDTGSYEQYF. Full variable domain (remainder filled in from reference TRBV15 and TRBJ2-7): DAMVIQNPRYQVTQFGKPVTLSCSQTLNHNVMYWYQQKSSQAPKLLFHYYDKDFNNEADTPDNFQSRRPNTSFCFLDIRSPGLGDTAMYLCATSRDTGSYEQYFGPGTRLTVT.

The chain uses TRBV7-9 and TRBJ2-1; no reliable D call. V dropped 5 bases and J dropped 6 bases, with 14 bases sitting between them. Germline V CDR1 and CDR2: SEHNR, FQNEAQ (reference sequence). This CDR3 spans 14 amino acids. The CDR3, as DNA: TGTGCCAGCAGCCGCGGCGACCCTTCCAATGAGCAGTTCTTC. It yields the protein CASSRGDPSNEQFF.